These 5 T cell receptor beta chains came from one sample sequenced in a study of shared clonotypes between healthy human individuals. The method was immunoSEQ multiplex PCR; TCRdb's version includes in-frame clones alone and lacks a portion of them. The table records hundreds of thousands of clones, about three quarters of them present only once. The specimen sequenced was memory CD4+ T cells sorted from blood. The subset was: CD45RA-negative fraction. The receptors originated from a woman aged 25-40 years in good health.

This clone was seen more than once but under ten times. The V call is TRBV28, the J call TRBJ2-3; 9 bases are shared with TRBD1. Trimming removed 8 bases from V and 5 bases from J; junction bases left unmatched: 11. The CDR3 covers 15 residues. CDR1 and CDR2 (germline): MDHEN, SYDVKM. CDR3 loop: CASRRRDRVVDTQYF. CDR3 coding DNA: TGTGCCAGCCGCAGGCGGGACAGGGTTGTAGATACGCAGTATTTT.

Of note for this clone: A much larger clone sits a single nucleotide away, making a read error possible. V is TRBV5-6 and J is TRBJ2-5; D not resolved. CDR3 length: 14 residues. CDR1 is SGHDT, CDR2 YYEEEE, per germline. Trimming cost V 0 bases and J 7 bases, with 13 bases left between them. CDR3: CASSLGATTGTQYF. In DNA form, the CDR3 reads TGTGCCAGCAGCTTGGGGGCCACAACGGGGACCCAGTACTTC.

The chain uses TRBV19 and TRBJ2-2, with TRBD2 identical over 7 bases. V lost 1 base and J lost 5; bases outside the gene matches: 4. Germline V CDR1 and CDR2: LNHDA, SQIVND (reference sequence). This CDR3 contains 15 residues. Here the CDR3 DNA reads TGTGCCAGTAGTATAGCGGGGCGGGAGACCGGGGAGCTGTTTTTT. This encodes CASSIAGRETGELFF.

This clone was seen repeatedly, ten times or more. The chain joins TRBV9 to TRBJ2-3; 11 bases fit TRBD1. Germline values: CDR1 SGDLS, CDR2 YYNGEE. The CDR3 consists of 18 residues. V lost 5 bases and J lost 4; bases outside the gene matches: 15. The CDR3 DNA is TGTGCCAGCAGTTCCCCTGGGGGACAGGGGGTTCGGGCAGATACGCAGTATTTT. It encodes CASSSPGGQGVRADTQYF. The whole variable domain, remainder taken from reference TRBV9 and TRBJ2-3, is DSGVTQTPKHLITATGQRVTLRCSPRSGDLSVYWYQQSLDQGLQFLIQYYNGEERAKGNILERFSAQQFPDLHSELNLSSLELGDSALYFCASSSPGGQGVRADTQYFGPGTRLTVL.

As DNA, the CDR3 is TGTGCCAGCAGCTTAGGGACGGGGGGCCAGTCAAAACTGTTTTTT. Its translation: CASSLGTGGQSKLFF. The chain joins TRBV5-5 to TRBJ1-4; the D gene is possibly TRBD1 (6 bases). This CDR3 is 15 amino acids long. Germline V gives CDR1 SGHKS, CDR2 YYEKEE (reference sequence). V was trimmed by 2 bases and J by 10 bases, leaving 18 bases between them.